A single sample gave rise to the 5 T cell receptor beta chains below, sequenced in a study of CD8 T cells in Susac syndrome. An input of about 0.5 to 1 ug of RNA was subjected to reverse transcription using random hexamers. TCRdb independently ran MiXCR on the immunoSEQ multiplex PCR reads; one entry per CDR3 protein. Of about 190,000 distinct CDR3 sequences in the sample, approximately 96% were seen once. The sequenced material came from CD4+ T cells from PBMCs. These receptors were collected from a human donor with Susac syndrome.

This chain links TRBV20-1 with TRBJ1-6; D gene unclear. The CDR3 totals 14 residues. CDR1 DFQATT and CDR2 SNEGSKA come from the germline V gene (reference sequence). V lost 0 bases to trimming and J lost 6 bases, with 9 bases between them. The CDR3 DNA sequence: TGCAGTGCTAGAGAGACGGCAATTAATTCACCCCTCCACTTT. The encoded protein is CSARETAINSPLHF.

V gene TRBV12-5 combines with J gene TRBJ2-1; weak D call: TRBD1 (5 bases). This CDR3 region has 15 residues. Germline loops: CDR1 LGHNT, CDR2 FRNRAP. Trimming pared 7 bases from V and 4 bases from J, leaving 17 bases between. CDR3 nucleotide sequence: TGTGCTAGTGTCCAGGATCGACAGCTGTACAATGAGCAGTTCTTC. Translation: CASVQDRQLYNEQFF.

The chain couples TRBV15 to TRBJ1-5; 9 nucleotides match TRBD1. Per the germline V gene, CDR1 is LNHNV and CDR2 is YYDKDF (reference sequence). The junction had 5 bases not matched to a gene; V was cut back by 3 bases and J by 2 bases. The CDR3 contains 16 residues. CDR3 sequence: CATSRGQGRGNQPQHF. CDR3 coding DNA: TGTGCCACCAGCAGGGGACAGGGAAGGGGCAATCAGCCCCAGCATTTT.

CDR3 region: CASSETGSGNTIYF. CDR3 nucleotides: TGTGCCAGCAGCGAGACAGGAAGTGGAAACACCATATATTTT. The rearrangement joins TRBV9 to TRBJ1-3; D might be TRBD1 (6 bases). Trimming took off 3 bases at V and 3 bases at J, with 10 bases between the two ends. The germline V gene has CDR1 SGDLS and CDR2 YYNGEE. The CDR3 contains 14 residues.

CDR3 coding DNA: TGCAGTGCTCCACTCCTAGCGGGGGGGGGAGGAACAGAGCAGTACTTC. Translated, it gives CSAPLLAGGGGTEQYF. The chain recombines TRBV20-1 with TRBJ2-7, with TRBD2 identical over 12 bases. The V gene end was trimmed by 5 bases and the J gene end by 7 bases; junction bases not matched to a gene: 15. Per the germline V gene, CDR1 is DFQATT and CDR2 is SNEGSKA (reference sequence). CDR3 length: 16 residues.